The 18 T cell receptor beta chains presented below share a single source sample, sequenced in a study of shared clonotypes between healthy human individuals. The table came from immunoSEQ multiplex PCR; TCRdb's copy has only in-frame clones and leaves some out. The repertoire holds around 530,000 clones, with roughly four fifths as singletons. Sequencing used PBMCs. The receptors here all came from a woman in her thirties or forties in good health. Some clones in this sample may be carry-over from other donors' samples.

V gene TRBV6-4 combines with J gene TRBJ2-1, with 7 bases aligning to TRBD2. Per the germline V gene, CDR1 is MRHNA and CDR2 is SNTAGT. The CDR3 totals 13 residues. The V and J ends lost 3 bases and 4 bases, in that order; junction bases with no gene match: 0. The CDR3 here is CASSEREYNEQFF. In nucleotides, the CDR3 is TGTGCCAGCAGTGAGCGGGAGTACAATGAGCAGTTCTTC.

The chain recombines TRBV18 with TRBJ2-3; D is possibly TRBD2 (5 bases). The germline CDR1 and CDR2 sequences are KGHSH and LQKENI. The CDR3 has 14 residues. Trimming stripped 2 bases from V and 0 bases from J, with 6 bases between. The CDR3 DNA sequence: TGTGCCAGCTCACCAACTAGGAGCACAGATACGCAGTATTTT. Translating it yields CASSPTRSTDTQYF.

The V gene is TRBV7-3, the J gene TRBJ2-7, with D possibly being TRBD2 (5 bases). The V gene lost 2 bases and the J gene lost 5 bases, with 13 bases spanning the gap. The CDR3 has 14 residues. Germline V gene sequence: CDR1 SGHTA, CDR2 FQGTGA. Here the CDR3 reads CASSLSNDYHEQYF. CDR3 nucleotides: TGTGCCAGCAGCTTATCAAACGACTACCACGAGCAGTACTTC.

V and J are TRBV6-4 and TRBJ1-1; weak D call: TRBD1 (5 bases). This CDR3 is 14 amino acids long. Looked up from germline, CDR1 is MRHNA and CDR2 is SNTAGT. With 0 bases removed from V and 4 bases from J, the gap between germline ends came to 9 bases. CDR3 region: CASSDSGGVTEAFF. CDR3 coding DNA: TGTGCCAGCAGTGACTCGGGGGGGGTCACTGAAGCTTTCTTT.

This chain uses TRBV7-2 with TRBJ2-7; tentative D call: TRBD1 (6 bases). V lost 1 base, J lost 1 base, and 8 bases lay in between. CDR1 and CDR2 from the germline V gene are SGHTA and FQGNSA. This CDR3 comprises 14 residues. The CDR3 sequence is CASSLVQGSYEQYF. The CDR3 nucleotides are TGTGCCAGCAGCTTAGTTCAGGGGTCCTACGAGCAGTACTTC.

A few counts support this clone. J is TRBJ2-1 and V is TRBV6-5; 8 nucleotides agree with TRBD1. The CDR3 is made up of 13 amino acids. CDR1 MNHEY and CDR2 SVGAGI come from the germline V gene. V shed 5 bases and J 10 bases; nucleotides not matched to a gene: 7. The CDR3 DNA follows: TGTGCCAGCAGTCTAAGGACAGGGCGGGAGCAGTTCTTC. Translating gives CASSLRTGREQFF.

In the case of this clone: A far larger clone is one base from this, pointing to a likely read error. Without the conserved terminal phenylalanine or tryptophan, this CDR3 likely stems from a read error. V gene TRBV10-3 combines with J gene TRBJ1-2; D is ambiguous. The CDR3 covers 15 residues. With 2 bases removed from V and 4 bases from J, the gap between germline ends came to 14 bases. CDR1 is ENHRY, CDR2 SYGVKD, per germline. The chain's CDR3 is CAISERQPAGYGYTL. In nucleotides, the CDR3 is TGTGCCATCAGTGAGAGGCAGCCCGCTGGCTATGGCTACACCCTC.

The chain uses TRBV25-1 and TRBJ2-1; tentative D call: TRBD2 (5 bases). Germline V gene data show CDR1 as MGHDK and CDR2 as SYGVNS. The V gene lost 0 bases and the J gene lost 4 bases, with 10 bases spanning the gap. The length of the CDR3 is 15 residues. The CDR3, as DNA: TGTGCCAGCAGTGAATATGGTGGGAGTTACAATGAGCAGTTCTTC. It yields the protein CASSEYGGSYNEQFF.

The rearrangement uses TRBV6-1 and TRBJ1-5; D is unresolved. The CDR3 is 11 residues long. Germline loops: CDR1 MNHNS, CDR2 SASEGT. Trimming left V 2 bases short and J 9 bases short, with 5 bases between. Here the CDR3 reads CASSEIPPQHF. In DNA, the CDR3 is TGTGCCAGCAGTGAAATTCCGCCCCAGCATTTT.

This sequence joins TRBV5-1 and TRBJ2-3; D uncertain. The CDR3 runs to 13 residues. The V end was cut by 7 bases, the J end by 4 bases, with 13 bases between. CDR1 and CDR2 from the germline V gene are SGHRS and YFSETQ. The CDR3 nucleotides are TGCGCCAGCTCCTGGGTGGCGTCAGATACGCAGTATTTT. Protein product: CASSWVASDTQYF.

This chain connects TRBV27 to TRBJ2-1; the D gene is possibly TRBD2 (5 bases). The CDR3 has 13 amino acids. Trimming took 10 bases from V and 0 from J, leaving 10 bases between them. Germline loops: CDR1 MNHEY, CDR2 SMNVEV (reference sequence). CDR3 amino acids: CATGLTSYNEQFF. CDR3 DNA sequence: TGTGCCACCGGACTTACCTCCTACAATGAGCAGTTCTTC.

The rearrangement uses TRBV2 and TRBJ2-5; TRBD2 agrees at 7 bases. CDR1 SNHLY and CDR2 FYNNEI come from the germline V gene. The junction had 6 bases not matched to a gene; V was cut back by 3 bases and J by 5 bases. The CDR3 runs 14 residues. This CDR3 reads CASSERREGETQYF. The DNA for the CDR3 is TGTGCCAGCAGTGAGAGGAGGGAGGGCGAGACCCAGTACTTC.

CDR3 coding DNA: TGTGCCACCAGCAGGGGACAGGGGGCGTGGGAGACCCAGTACTTC. Translated: CATSRGQGAWETQYF. V usage is TRBV15 and J usage is TRBJ2-5; 12 nucleotides align to TRBD1. Germline-derived CDR1 and CDR2 are LNHNV and YYDKDF (reference sequence). The CDR3 covers 15 residues. The ends lost 3 bases at V and 5 bases at J; junction bases unmatched: 4.

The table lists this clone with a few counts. The CDR3 DNA sequence: TGTGCCTGGAGTGTACAAGGGTACAATGAGCAGTTCTTC. This translates into CAWSVQGYNEQFF. The chain has TRBV30 and TRBJ2-1; D not certain. Trimming took off 0 bases at V and 4 bases at J, with 7 bases between the two ends. This CDR3 is built from 13 residues. Germline values: CDR1 GTSNPN, CDR2 SVGIG (reference sequence).

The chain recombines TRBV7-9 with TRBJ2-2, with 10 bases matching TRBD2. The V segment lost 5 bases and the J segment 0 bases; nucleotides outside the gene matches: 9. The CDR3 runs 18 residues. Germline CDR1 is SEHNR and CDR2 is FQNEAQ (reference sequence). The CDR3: CASSKPSSGGTNTGELFF. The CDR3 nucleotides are TGTGCCAGCAGCAAGCCATCTAGCGGGGGCACGAACACCGGGGAGCTGTTTTTT.

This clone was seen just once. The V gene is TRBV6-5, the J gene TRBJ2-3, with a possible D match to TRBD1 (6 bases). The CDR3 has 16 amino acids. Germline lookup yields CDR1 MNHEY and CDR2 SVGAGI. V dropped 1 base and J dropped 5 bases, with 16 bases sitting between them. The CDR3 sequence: CASSYWGTREVDTQYF. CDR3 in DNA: TGTGCCAGCAGTTACTGGGGGACACGGGAAGTAGATACGCAGTATTTT.

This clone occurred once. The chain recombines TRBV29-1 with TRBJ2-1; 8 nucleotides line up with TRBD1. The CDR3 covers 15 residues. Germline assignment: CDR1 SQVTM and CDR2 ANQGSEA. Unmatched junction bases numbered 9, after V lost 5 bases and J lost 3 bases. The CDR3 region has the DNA TGCAGCGTTCGGAATACAGGGGGAAACTACAATGAGCAGTTCTTC. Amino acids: CSVRNTGGNYNEQFF.

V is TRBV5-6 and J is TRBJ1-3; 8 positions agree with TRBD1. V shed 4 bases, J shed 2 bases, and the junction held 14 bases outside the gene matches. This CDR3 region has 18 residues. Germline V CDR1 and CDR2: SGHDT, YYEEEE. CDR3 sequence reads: CASSQLKDRDWAGNTIYF. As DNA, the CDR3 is TGTGCCAGCAGCCAACTCAAGGACAGGGATTGGGCTGGAAACACCATATATTTT.